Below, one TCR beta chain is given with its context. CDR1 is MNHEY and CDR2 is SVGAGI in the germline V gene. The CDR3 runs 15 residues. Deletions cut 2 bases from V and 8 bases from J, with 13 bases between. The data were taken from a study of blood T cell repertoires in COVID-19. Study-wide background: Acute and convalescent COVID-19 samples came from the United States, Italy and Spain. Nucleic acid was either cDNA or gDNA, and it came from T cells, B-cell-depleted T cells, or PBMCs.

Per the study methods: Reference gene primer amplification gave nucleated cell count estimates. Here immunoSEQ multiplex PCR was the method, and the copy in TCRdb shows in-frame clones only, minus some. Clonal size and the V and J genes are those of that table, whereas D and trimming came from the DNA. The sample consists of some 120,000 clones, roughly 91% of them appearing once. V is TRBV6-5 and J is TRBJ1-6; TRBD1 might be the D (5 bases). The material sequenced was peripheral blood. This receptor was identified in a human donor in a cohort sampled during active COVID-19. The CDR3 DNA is TGTGCCAGCAGTTACAGTAGGCAGGGTTATTCACCCCTCCACTTT. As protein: CASSYSRQGYSPLHF.